This TCR beta chain derives from a study of shared clonotypes between healthy human individuals. General study points: Generally, naive subsets came out with larger estimated richness than memory subsets.

Germline values: CDR1 SGHVS, CDR2 FQNEAQ. The CDR3 spans 17 residues. TCRdb's copy holds only in-frame clones and misses some; the assay was immunoSEQ multiplex PCR. The data contain about 2.3 million clones, approximately 93% of them singletons. Points on this clone: Its antigen is currently unknown. A read error may account for a junction end that differs from germline.

Material: naive CD4+ T cells from PBMCs. The subset here: CD45RA+ positively selected. The chain joins TRBV7-8 to TRBJ2-7; perhaps TRBD2 as D (6 bases). The clonotype originates from a man aged 18 to 29 in good health. Some clones in this sample may be carry-over from other donors' samples. The CDR3 DNA reads as TGTGCCAGCAGCTTAGGACCCCCGGGACTGAATAAATTACGCGGCGACTTC. Translated: CASSLGPPGLNKLRGDF.